This TCR beta chain was sequenced for a study of cytomegalovirus exposure and HLA in healthy donors (TCRdb year 2017). Study-wide context: In an earlier analysis of approximately 640 of the donors, 276 Gb of sequence data and 100 million or so unique TCR beta sequences from about 190 million T cells were reported. Roughly 300 gigabases of sequencing data and around 87 million unique TCR sequences were included in an early release covering several hundred HLA-typed donors. Among the roughly 400 genotyped donors, 75% to 90% belonged to the genetic ancestry cluster associated with self-reported Caucasian donors. The study was designed to test whether signatures of past pathogen exposure could be identified by cataloging public T cell receptors. The study used immunosequencing to profile the T cell repertoires of about 670 subjects and linked those repertoires to cytomegalovirus serostatus. In addition to the first cohort of roughly 670 subjects, a separate validation cohort of approximately 130 different subjects was used. To predict cytomegalovirus infection status, the study brought together high-throughput TCR immunosequencing, statistical association of individual TCRs with disease status, and machine learning. A later analysis re-analyzed previously published TCR beta repertoires from approximately 670 donors and added high-resolution HLA genotyping to study TCR occurrence patterns. Rather than using new phenotypic data, the later analysis identified candidate immune exposures from TCR beta sequences and from how often those sequences occurred across donors. In an earlier analysis of 587 of the donors, high-throughput TCR beta sequencing was used to judge whether each TCR beta V gene segment behaved as functional or pseudogenic. Donor age, sex, ethnicity and CMV serostatus were collected together with the repertoire data. Genome-wide SNP genotypes for about 60% of the roughly 670 donors were used in a later genetic analysis, which treated that subset as a discovery cohort. All discovery cohort repertoires had been generated on a single sequencing platform. Class I and class II HLA loci were covered by the typing at four-digit resolution. The number of donors typed differed by locus, with roughly 620-630 for A, B, C, DRB1 and DQB1, 522 for DQA1, some 570 for DPA1, and around 460 for DPB1. Four or five DR-DQ haplotypes were handled as single units for association and clustering because linkage in the cohort was strong. Among roughly 400 genotyped donors of the cohort, an average of around 250,000 unique TCR beta nucleotide sequences was sequenced per donor, of which about 18% were non-productive.

The protocol used for the library was the immunoSEQ multiplex PCR assay. A mixture of 60 forward primers for TCR Vbeta segments and 13 reverse primers for TCR Jbeta segments was used in the multiplex PCR. Amplification of the CDR3 region of rearranged TCR beta genes was performed with a multiplex PCR assay on genomic DNA. The Illumina HiSeq System was used to sequence the amplified TCR beta libraries as 87-base-pair reads. The paper's data handling went like this. In a later analysis, some 80 million unique TCR beta chains were counted across the 650 to 750 repertoires, and roughly 11 million of these chains were shared by at least two donors. A nearest-neighbor algorithm error-corrected the raw reads and collapsed the reads into unique sequences, merging closely related sequences to remove PCR and sequencing errors. CDR3 sequences were aligned to IMGT reference sequences to assign V, D and J gene segments. Each retained sequence needed at least a six-nucleotide match to both a V gene segment and a J gene segment. Rearrangements were called productive when the CDR3 lacked stop codons and stayed in frame with V and J; all others were non-productive. CDR3 was defined by IMGT convention, running from the second conserved V-encoded cysteine to the conserved J-encoded phenylalanine. The earlier analysis of 500 to 650 of the donors excluded any sequence lacking an unambiguous match to a single V gene segment. In an earlier analysis of 587 of the donors, a V segment was called functional when productive rearrangements were above 56.7%, and segregating when the standard deviation between donors exceeded 5%. To diagnose cytomegalovirus status from the catalog of TCR beta chain sequences, a statistical classification framework was built. V and J gene assignment, in a later analysis, came from comparing TCR nucleotide sequences with IMGT/GENE-DB human TR gene sequences. A later analysis assigned CDR3 sequences and most-parsimonious VDJ recombination scenarios with the TCRdist pipeline. A later analysis defined each TCR beta chain by its CDR3 amino acid sequence plus V-gene family, and excluded reads lacking a unique V-gene family. To address suspected cross-contamination and a sequencing artifact, a later analysis removed some 620 highly shared, low-generation-probability nucleotide sequences. A later analysis calculated a clonal expansion index for each public chain from normalized within-repertoire ranks of inferred template counts. Generation probabilities in a later analysis came from a VDJ recombination model fitted to out-of-frame rearrangements, and those results were checked against IGoR. Hypergeometric tests were used in a later analysis to score TCR-TCR, TCR-HLA and TCR-CMV co-occurrence, with a repertoire-size bias correction applied to the TCR pairs. False discovery rates were estimated in a later analysis by permuting HLA or CMV assignments 20 times. In a later analysis, co-occurring TCRs were grouped using DBSCAN, with TCRdist sequence similarity added in when clustering inside HLA-allele-positive subsets. For co-occurrence clustering, repertoires with fewer than 30,000 or more than 120,000 public chains were excluded, along with four to six repertoires with anomalous nucleotide sharing. The clones in this table, taken by TCRdb from immuneACCESS, are in-frame only. Not every clone is retained; where verified, under half of the shortfall comes from an unresolved V gene, and the cause of the rest is unknown. V and J calls plus clone size are reproduced from that table; the DNA served to infer D and trimming. This sample is represented by roughly 140,000 clones; around 80% of them were singletons. Around 6.2% of the sample is held by the ten biggest clonotypes.

The CDR3 holds 13 amino acids from the cysteine to the phenylalanine. Of all the DNA, just the CDR3 is kept, 39 bases in frame from base 1. V loses 1 base of germline sequence and J loses 9 bases, and the interval between the two ends is 13 bases. CDR1 GTSNPN and CDR2 SVGIG are derived from the germline V gene (reference sequence). To note about this clone: The specificity of this receptor is unknown. Base qualities are missing; no much larger clone stands one base away.

What the work shows at the level of the full study, not this receptor alone: Some IMGT-functional V segments, including TRBV6-2 and TRBV6-3, could not be distinguished by the 87-base-pair reads and were therefore excluded. A further reported finding was that TCR beta sequences accurately predicted the HLA-A and HLA-B alleles for most subjects in the first cohort. A later analysis associated roughly 17,000 TCR beta sequences with specific HLA alleles at a false discovery rate of 0.05. CMV serostatus was the only immune exposure information available for the cohort. The earlier analysis of 587 of the donors excluded about 16 rarely observed V segments, including chromosome 9 orphons, because counts were too low. Sequencing depth was assumed to be roughly uniform across donors in the presence/absence analyses, though that assumption may not hold. V-gene and J-gene trimming of TCR beta chains was associated with a missense DCLRE1C variant in a later genetic analysis, and the association was replicated in an independent cohort. Correlated functional status among segregating V segments might be attributable to linkage disequilibrium, but an unknown experimental factor could not be ruled out. In a later analysis, HLA-associated TCR beta chains showed more clonal expansion and lower generation probabilities than non-associated chains that were equally common. According to a later analysis, parvovirus B19, influenza, CMV and Epstein-Barr virus appeared linked to several top co-occurrence clusters. When HLA alleles, especially DR and DQ, strongly co-occurred, attributing TCR associations to individual alleles was difficult. Because HLA typing was unavailable for some donors at each locus, only the typed subset was used in association tests. In vitro tests confirmed that a few of the cytomegalovirus-associated TCR beta chains recognize cytomegalovirus antigens. A group of highly shared sequence variants was considered likely to be a technical artifact of the sequencing pipeline. According to a later analysis, TCR association rates differed among HLA loci, with DRB1 alleles showing the most associated TCRs and HLA-C alleles showing the fewest. In both the original and validation cohorts, the classifier was reported to diagnose cytomegalovirus status with high specificity and sensitivity. The study listed 150 to 200 TCR beta chains as associated with cytomegalovirus. The authors suggested that the approach could potentially be extended to other disease states and immunological phenotypes. Most TCR sequences were seen in very few donors, while some public TCRs were found in many individuals. This cohort had only TCR beta chains sequenced, and the lack of alpha or paired-chain data limited which features could be detected. According to a later analysis, most CMV-associated TCR beta chains appeared to be HLA-restricted, and the HLA associations seemed to be driven largely by CMV exposure. According to a later genetic analysis, donors in an Asian-associated ancestry cluster had fewer N-insertions in productive TCRs than the approximately 700-donor mean. In an earlier analysis of under 600 of the donors, most TCR beta V segments were observed in productive rearrangements about 87% or about 30% of the time, broadly matching IMGT annotations.

The cohort consisted of 666 healthy bone marrow donors. All cohort members were sampled while nominally healthy, although unrecorded immune exposures were likely present. The donor tested CMV seropositive and was one of the 289 seropositive cohort members. A peripheral blood sample was provided by each donor, and peripheral blood mononuclear cells were used for TCR beta sequencing. The Qiagen DNeasy Blood Extraction Kit was used to extract genomic DNA from the blood cell samples. The rearrangement joined TRBV30 to TRBJ1-3, with the D gene uncertain. The TCR originated in a man aged 30 to 45 in good health and CMV-seropositive. The sample consisted of PBMCs. The CDR3 region has the sequence CAWSGTFGATIYF. The DNA sequence is given as TGTGCCTGGAGTGGTACCTTCGGTGCCACCATATATTTT.